This T cell receptor beta chain was observed in a study of blood T cells in healthy people across ages. Whole-study results and caveats: When one million T cells were used, diversity estimates were thought to be underestimates.

The people who gave samples were healthy Caucasians from Russia, aged roughly 6 to 100. PCR was performed a second time for about 6 to 12 cycles using a sample-barcoded 5' primer and a J-beta primer mix. TCRdb analysed the 5' RACE reads with MiXCR anew, one entry per CDR3 protein. The sample shows about 540,000 distinct CDR3 sequences, nearly 25% of them seen only once. As for this clonotype: As yet, its antigen is unknown.

The germline gives CDR1 LGHNA, CDR2 YNFKEQ. The CDR3 runs 14 residues. Trimming removed 1 base at V and 5 bases at J, with 9 bases between. This sample was shared with a second study, whose subject was T cells of mothers and their children.

Sequencing was performed on blood. This chain links TRBV4-2 with TRBJ2-1, with D possibly TRBD2 on 5 matching bases. The TCR was taken from a boy between 10 and 17 years old in good health. CDR3 sequence (DNA): TGTGCCAGCAGCCAAGCGGGAAGGAACAATGAGCAGTTCTTC. It yields the protein CASSQAGRNNEQFF.